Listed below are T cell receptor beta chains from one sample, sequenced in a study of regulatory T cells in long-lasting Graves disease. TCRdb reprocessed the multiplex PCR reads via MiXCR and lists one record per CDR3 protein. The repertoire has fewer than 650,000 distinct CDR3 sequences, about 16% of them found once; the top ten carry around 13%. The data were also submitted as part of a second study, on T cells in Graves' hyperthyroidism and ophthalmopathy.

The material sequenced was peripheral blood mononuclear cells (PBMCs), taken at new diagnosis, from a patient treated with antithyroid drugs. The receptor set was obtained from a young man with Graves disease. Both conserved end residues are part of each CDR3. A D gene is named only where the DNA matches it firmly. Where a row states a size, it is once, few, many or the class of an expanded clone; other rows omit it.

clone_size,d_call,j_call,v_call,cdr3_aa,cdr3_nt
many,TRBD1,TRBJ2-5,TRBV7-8,CASRHRGKETQYF,TGTGCCAGCAGGCACAGGGGGAAAGAGACCCAGTACTTC
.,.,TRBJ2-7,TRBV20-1,CSAPLAGTYEQYF,TGCAGTGCCCCTTTGGCAGGGACCTACGAGCAGTACTTC
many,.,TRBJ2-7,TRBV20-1,CSARPPGSYEQYF,TGCAGTGCTAGACCCCCGGGCAGCTACGAGCAGTACTTC
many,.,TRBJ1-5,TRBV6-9,CASSYSDRNQPQHF,TGTGCCAGCAGTTACTCCGACAGGAATCAGCCCCAGCATTTT
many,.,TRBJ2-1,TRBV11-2,CASSLDLRVGEQFF,TGTGCCAGCAGCTTAGATTTGAGGGTAGGTGAGCAGTTCTTC
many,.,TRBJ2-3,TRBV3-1,CASSQQRDTQYF,TGTGCCAGCAGCCAACAGCGGGATACGCAGTATTTT
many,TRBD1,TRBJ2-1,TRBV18,CASSPRGQSYNEQFF,TGTGCCAGCTCACCAAGGGGGCAGTCCTACAATGAGCAGTTCTTC
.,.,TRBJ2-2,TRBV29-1,CSVRDTLPRNTGELFF,TGCAGCGTTAGGGACACCCTTCCAAGGAACACCGGGGAGCTGTTTTTT
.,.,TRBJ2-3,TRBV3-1,CASGAPLTVTDTQYF,TGTGCCAGTGGGGCCCCCCTGACAGTCACAGATACGCAGTATTTT
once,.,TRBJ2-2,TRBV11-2,CASSFLRVGTGELFF,TGTGCCAGCAGCTTCCTCAGAGTGGGGACCGGGGAGCTGTTTTTT
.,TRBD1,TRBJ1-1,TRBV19,CASSLTGTGTTEAFF,TGTGCCAGTAGTCTCACCGGGACAGGGACCACTGAAGCTTTCTTT
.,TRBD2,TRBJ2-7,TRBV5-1,CASSSGAGAYEQYF,TGCGCCAGCTCCTCCGGGGCGGGAGCCTACGAGCAGTACTTC
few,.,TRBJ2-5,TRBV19,CASSSHGLQETQYF,TGTGCCAGTAGTAGTCACGGACTCCAAGAGACCCAGTACTTC
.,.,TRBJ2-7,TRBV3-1,CASSLAGTSPGEQYF,TGTGCCAGCAGCCTCGCCGGGACTTCCCCCGGGGAGCAGTACTTC
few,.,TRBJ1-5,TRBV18,CASSYRDNQPQHF,TGTGCCAGCTCGTACAGGGATAATCAGCCCCAGCATTTT
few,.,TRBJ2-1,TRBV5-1,CASSFEAAFEQFF,TGCGCCAGCAGCTTTGAAGCGGCCTTTGAGCAGTTCTTC
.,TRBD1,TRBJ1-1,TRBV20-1,CSARDPRTGANTEAFF,TGCAGTGCTAGAGACCCCCGGACAGGGGCAAACACTGAAGCTTTCTTT
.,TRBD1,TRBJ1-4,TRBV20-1,CSAGRDRTNEKLFF,TGCAGTGCTGGAAGGGACAGGACTAATGAAAAACTGTTTTTT
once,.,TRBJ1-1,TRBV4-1,CASSQAGNTEAFF,TGCGCCAGCAGCCAAGCAGGGAACACTGAAGCTTTCTTT
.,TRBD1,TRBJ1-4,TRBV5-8,CASSFGTEATNEKLFF,TGTGCCAGCAGCTTCGGGACAGAAGCAACTAATGAAAAACTGTTTTTT
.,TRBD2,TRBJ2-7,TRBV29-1,CSVWLAGSYEQYF,TGCAGCGTTTGGTTAGCGGGAAGCTACGAGCAGTACTTC
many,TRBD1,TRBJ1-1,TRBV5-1,CASSLSRGRTEAFF,TGCGCCAGCAGCTTGAGCAGGGGGCGAACTGAAGCTTTCTTT
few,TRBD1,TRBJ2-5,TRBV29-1,CSVGTGRQETQYF,TGCAGCGTGGGGACAGGGCGCCAGGAGACCCAGTACTTC
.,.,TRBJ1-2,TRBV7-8,CASKTNYGYTF,TGTGCCAGCAAGACTAACTATGGCTACACCTTC
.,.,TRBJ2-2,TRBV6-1,CASSPDSGRTPNTGELFF,TGTGCCAGCAGTCCCGACTCGGGGCGAACCCCGAACACCGGGGAGCTGTTTTTT
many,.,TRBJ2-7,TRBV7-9,CAGGVTSYEQYF,TGTGCCGGGGGCGTTACCTCCTACGAGCAGTACTTC
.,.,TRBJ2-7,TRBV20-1,CSARSLGSSYEQYF,TGCAGTGCTAGAAGTCTCGGGAGCTCCTACGAGCAGTACTTC
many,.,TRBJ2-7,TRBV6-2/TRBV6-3,CASSKGEQYF,TGTGCCAGCAGTAAGGGAGAGCAGTACTTC
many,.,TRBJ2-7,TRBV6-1,CASSHKVSYEQYF,TGCGCCAGCAGCCATAAGGTCTCCTACGAGCAGTACTTC
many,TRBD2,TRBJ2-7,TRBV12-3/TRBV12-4,CASSPAAGVLYEQYF,TGTGCCAGCAGTCCCGCAGCGGGGGTCTTATACGAGCAGTACTTC
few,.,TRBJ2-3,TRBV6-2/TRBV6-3,CASSSRTSSTDTQYF,TGTGCCAGCAGTTCTAGGACGAGTAGCACAGATACGCAGTATTTT
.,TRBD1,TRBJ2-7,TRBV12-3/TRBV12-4,CASSSAGTGNEQYF,TGTGCCAGCAGTTCGGCCGGGACAGGGAACGAGCAGTACTTC
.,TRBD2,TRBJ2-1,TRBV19,CASSIGSGSTNEQFF,TGTGCCAGTAGTATTGGTAGCGGGAGCACGAATGAGCAGTTCTTC
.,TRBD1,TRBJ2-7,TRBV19,CASSRSGTGGYEQYF,TGTGCCAGTAGTCGCTCCGGGACAGGGGGCTACGAGCAGTACTTC
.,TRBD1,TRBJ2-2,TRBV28,CASSFGTGSTGELFF,TGTGCCAGCAGTTTTGGGACAGGTTCGACCGGGGAGCTGTTTTTT
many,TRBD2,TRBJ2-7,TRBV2,CASSEFRAGGSYEQYF,TGTGCCAGCAGTGAATTTCGTGCGGGAGGCTCCTACGAGCAGTACTTC
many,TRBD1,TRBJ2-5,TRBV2,CASDRGRETQYF,TGTGCCAGCGACAGGGGGCGAGAGACCCAGTACTTC
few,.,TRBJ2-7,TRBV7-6,CASSLMTGPGEQYF,TGTGCCAGCAGCTTGATGACAGGTCCGGGCGAGCAGTACTTC
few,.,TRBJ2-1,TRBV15,CATTPDTSSSYNEQFF,TGTGCCACCACCCCTGACACCTCGAGCTCCTACAATGAGCAGTTCTTC
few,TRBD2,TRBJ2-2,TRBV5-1,CASTPIRAGVGGELFF,TGCGCCAGCACCCCGATTCGAGCGGGAGTAGGCGGGGAGCTGTTTTTT
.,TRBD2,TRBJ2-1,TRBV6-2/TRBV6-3,CASSYSGKRGMNEQFF,TGTGCCAGCAGTTACTCGGGGAAGCGGGGGATGAATGAGCAGTTCTTC
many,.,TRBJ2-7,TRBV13,CASSSRSKGEQYF,TGTGCCAGCAGCTCCCGGAGCAAGGGCGAGCAGTACTTC
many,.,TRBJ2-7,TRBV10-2,CASTSADYEQYF,TGCGCCAGCACCTCGGCAGACTACGAGCAGTACTTC
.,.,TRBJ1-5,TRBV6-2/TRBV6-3,CASSYSMRAGGNQPQHF,TGTGCCAGCAGTTACTCGATGAGGGCGGGAGGCAATCAGCCCCAGCATTTT
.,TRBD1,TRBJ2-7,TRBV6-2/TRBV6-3,CATDVGQGVGEQYF,TGTGCCACGGACGTTGGGCAGGGGGTTGGCGAGCAGTACTTC
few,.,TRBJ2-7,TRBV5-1,CASSLGVGGRVYEQYF,TGCGCCAGCAGCTTGGGGGTCGGCGGTAGGGTTTACGAGCAGTACTTC
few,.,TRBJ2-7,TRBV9,CASSDQTGRGEQYF,TGTGCCAGCAGCGATCAGACAGGTCGGGGAGAGCAGTACTTC
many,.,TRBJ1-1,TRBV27,CASIPPRGLNTEAFF,TGTGCCAGCATCCCCCCCCGGGGGCTGAACACTGAAGCTTTCTTT
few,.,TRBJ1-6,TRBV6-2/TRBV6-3,CASSYSIRVDNSPLHF,TGTGCCAGCAGTTACTCGATCAGGGTCGACAATTCACCCCTCCACTTT
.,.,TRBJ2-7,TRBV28,CASSLFVSYEQYF,TGTGCCAGCAGCTTGTTTGTTTCCTACGAGCAGTACTTC